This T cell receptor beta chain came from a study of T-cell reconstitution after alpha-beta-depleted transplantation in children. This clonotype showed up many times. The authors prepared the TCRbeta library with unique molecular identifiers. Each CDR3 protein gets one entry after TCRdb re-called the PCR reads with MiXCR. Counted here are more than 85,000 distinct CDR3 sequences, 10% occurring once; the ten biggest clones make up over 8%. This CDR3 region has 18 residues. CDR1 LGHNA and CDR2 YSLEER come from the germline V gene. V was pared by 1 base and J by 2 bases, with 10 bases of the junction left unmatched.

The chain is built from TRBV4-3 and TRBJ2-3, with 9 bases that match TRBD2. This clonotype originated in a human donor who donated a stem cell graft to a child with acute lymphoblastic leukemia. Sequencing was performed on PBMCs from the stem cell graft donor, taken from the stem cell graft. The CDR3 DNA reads TGCGCCAGCAGCCAAGGGTCGGCGACTAGCGGTTACACAGATACGCAGTATTTT. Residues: CASSQGSATSGYTDTQYF.